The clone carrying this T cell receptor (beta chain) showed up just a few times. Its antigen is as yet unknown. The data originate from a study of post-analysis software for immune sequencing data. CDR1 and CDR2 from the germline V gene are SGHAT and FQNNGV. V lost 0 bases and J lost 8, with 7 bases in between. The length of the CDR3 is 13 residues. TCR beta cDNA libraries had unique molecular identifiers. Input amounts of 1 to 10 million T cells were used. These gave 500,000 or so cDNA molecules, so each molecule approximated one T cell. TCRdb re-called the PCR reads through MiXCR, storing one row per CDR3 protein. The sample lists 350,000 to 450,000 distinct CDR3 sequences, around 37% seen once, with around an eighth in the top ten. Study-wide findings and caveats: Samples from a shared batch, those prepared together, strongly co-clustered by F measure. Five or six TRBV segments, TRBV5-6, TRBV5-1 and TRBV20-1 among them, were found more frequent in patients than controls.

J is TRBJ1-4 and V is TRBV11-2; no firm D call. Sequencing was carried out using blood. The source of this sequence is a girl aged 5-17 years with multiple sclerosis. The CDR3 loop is CASSLEQSEKLFF. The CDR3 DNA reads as TGTGCCAGCAGCTTAGAGCAAAGCGAAAAACTGTTTTTT.